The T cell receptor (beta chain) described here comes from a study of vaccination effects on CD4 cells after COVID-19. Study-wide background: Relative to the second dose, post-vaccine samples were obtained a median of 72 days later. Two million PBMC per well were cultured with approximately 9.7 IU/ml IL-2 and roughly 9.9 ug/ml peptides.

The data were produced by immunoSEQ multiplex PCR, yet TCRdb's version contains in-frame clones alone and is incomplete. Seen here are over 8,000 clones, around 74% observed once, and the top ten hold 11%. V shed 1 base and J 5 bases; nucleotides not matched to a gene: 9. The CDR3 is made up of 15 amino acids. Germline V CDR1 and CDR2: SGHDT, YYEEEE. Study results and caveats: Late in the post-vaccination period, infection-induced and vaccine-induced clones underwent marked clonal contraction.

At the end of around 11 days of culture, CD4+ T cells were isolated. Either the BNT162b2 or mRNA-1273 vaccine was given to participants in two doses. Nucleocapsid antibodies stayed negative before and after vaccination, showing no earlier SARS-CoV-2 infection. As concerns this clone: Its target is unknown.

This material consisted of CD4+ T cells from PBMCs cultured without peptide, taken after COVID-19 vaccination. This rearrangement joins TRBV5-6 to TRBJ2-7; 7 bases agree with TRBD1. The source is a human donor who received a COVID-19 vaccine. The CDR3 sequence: CASSLIGDRVHEQYF. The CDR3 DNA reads TGTGCCAGCAGCTTGATAGGCGACAGGGTCCACGAGCAGTACTTC.